Shown below are 22 T cell receptor beta chains from a single sample sequenced in a study of blood T cell repertoires in COVID-19. Sequenced by immunoSEQ multiplex PCR; TCRdb stores in-frame clones only, minus some. Seen here are 65,000 to 95,000 clones, about 79% observed once, and the top ten hold approximately 20%. The source material was peripheral blood. These receptors originate from a woman aged 45-65 years with acute or convalescent COVID-19.

The sample holds a few counts of this clone. The CDR3: CASRLLAGDTDTQYF. The CDR3, as DNA: TGTGCCAGCAGGCTACTAGCGGGGGACACAGATACGCAGTATTTT. This chain connects TRBV6-4 to TRBJ2-3; 11 nucleotides match TRBD2. Germline V gene data show CDR1 as MRHNA and CDR2 as SNTAGT. With V trimmed by 6 bases and J by 2 bases, 4 bases remained unmatched. The CDR3 spans 15 residues.

In the case of this clone: At one end, the junction sequence differs from germline, possibly due to a read error. The chain recombines TRBV5-4 with TRBJ2-6, with 7 bases matching TRBD1. This CDR3 contains 11 residues. Germline CDR1 is SGHNT and CDR2 is YYREEE (reference sequence). This chain's CDR3 is CASSHDRAQAF. CDR3 bases: TGTGCCAGCAGCCACGACAGGGCCCAGGCTTTC.

The chain is built from TRBV28 and TRBJ2-7; maybe TRBD2 (5 bases). The CDR3 sequence is 14 residues long. Germline lookup yields CDR1 MDHEN and CDR2 SYDVKM. Trimming took off 1 base at V and 5 bases at J, with 12 bases between the two ends. The CDR3 sequence: CASSLFGVGNEQYF. The CDR3 DNA follows: TGTGCCAGCAGTTTATTCGGGGTTGGAAACGAGCAGTACTTC.

This clone was seen more than once but under ten times. At one end, the junction sequence differs from germline, possibly due to a read error. The chain has TRBV29-1 and TRBJ1-1; perhaps TRBD1 as D (6 bases). CDR1 SQVTM and CDR2 ANQGSEA come from the germline V gene. The length of the CDR3 is 12 residues. The CDR3 sequence is CSAEDRLGEAFF. The CDR3 DNA is TGCAGCGCTGAAGACAGGCTTGGTGAAGCTTTCTTT.

The genes are TRBV2 and TRBJ2-7; 7 bases are a match to TRBD1. The CDR3 length is 14 residues. CDR1 and CDR2 from the germline V gene are SNHLY and FYNNEI. J lost 2 bases, V lost 5 bases, and 6 bases had no gene match. This CDR3 reads CASSQQGSAYEQYF. As DNA, the CDR3 is TGTGCCAGCAGTCAACAGGGGTCTGCCTACGAGCAGTACTTC.

The chain is built from TRBV6-5 and TRBJ1-3; D may be TRBD1 (5 bases). Germline CDR1 and CDR2: MNHEY and SVGAGI. V lost 0 bases and J 3 bases, leaving 12 bases between the germline ends. The CDR3 spans 16 residues. CDR3 sequence reads: CASSYSGETLGNTIYF. The DNA for the CDR3 is TGTGCCAGCAGTTACTCAGGGGAAACCCTTGGAAACACCATATATTTT.

This chain uses TRBV29-1 with TRBJ1-1; 7 bases are shared with TRBD1. Germline V gene sequence: CDR1 SQVTM, CDR2 ANQGSEA. V gave up 7 bases and J gave up 11 bases; unmatched junction bases: 13. This CDR3 is 12 amino acids long. As DNA, the CDR3 is TGCAGCGCCGCCCGGACAGGCGGGGCGGCTTTCTTT. Its translation: CSAARTGGAAFF.

The gene calls are TRBV28 and TRBJ1-5; tentatively, D is TRBD1 (5 bases). The CDR3 covers 15 residues. Germline V gene lookup returns CDR1 MDHEN and CDR2 SYDVKM. V lost 6 bases, J lost 5 bases, and 17 bases lay in between. The DNA of the CDR3 is TGTGCCAGCAGCATGACCAGGGTGATGCATCAGCCCCAGCATTTT. Translation gives CASSMTRVMHQPQHF.

V gene TRBV6-2 or TRBV6-3 combines with J gene TRBJ2-1, with 8 bases aligning to TRBD1. The CDR3 sequence is 14 residues long. Germline CDR1 is MNHEY and CDR2 is SVGEGT. V lost 2 bases, J lost 9 bases, and 6 bases stayed unmatched. CDR3 sequence (DNA): TGTGCCAGCAGTTACCCGGGGACAGGCCGTGAGCAGTTCTTC. This sequence encodes CASSYPGTGREQFF.

The chain combines TRBV6-5 with TRBJ2-3, with TRBD2 matching over 12 bases. The V gene end was trimmed by 5 bases and the J gene end by 6 bases; junction bases not matched to a gene: 3. The V gene's germline CDR1 is MNHEY and CDR2 SVGAGI. The CDR3 is 14 residues long. This CDR3 is CASSRTSGKDTQYF. For the CDR3, the DNA is TGTGCCAGCAGTCGGACTAGCGGGAAGGATACGCAGTATTTT.

The J gene is TRBJ1-2, the V gene TRBV6-2 or TRBV6-3; 8 bases fit TRBD1. This CDR3 has 15 amino acids. The germline V gene encodes CDR1 MNHEY and CDR2 SVGEGT. V trimming: 3 bases; J trimming: 4 bases; junction bases outside the gene matches: 7. The CDR3: CASSYSGTGGYGYTF. In nucleotides, the CDR3 is TGTGCCAGCAGTTATTCCGGGACAGGTGGCTATGGCTACACCTTC.

The chain recombines TRBV7-9 with TRBJ1-4; 7 positions match TRBD1. V gave up 5 bases and J gave up 8 bases; unmatched junction bases: 11. The germline V gene encodes CDR1 SEHNR and CDR2 FQNEAQ (reference sequence). This CDR3 has 15 amino acids. The CDR3 nucleotides read TGTGCCAGCAGCCCCGGTGAGGGGGCACGGGAAAAACTGTTTTTT. Protein: CASSPGEGAREKLFF.

The chain links TRBV6-6 to TRBJ1-1; D gene unclear. Germline CDR1 and CDR2: MNHNY and SVGAGI (reference sequence). The V end was cut by 7 bases, the J end by 0 bases, with 9 bases between. This CDR3 is 13 amino acids long. CDR3 residues: CASIDGLNTEAFF. DNA of the CDR3: TGTGCCAGCATCGACGGGTTGAACACTGAAGCTTTCTTT.

The rearrangement links TRBV6-2 or TRBV6-3 to TRBJ2-7; D is uncertain. V lost 2 bases and J lost 2, with 10 bases in between. CDR1 and CDR2 from the germline V gene are MNHEY and SVGEGT. The CDR3 is 14 residues long. CDR3 coding DNA: TGTGCCAGCAGTTACCTCCTATCGACCTACGAGCAGTACTTC. This sequence encodes CASSYLLSTYEQYF.

The CDR3 DNA follows: TGCGCCAGCAGTGCAGCGGGAGAGATTTACGAGCAGTACTTC. Its protein is CASSAAGEIYEQYF. The V and J genes are TRBV5-1 and TRBJ2-7, with 8 bases aligning to TRBD2. J gave up 4 bases and V 5 bases, and 8 bases lay outside the gene matches. CDR1 is SGHRS, CDR2 YFSETQ, per germline. The CDR3 is 14 amino acids.

The chain joins TRBV7-2 to TRBJ1-1, with no clear D. The V end lost 6 bases, the J end lost 2 bases, and 10 bases lay between the germline ends. CDR1 and CDR2 from the germline V gene are SGHTA and FQGNSA. The CDR3 is 13 amino acids. CDR3 nucleotide sequence: TGTGCCAGCAGGAGAGAGATCAACACTGAAGCTTTCTTT. Translation gives CASRREINTEAFF.

The chain carries TRBV7-9 and TRBJ1-2; possibly TRBD1 for D (6 bases). The CDR3 extends over 14 amino acids. V lost 5 bases and J lost 4, with 14 bases in between. Germline CDR1 SEHNR, CDR2 FQNEAQ (reference sequence). CDR3 sequence reads: CASSPRGNFYGYTF. The CDR3 DNA is TGTGCCAGCAGCCCCAGGGGTAATTTCTATGGCTACACCTTC.

The V call is TRBV9, the J call TRBJ2-1; 10 nucleotides align to TRBD2. With 4 bases clipped from V and 9 bases from J, the junction kept 4 bases outside the gene matches. CDR1 is SGDLS, CDR2 YYNGEE, per germline. The CDR3 runs 13 residues. CDR3 region: CASSPAGGPEQFF. In DNA, the CDR3 is TGTGCCAGCAGCCCAGCGGGAGGGCCTGAGCAGTTCTTC.

V is TRBV28 and J is TRBJ2-7; TRBD2 is a possible D gene (6 bases). Germline V gives CDR1 MDHEN, CDR2 SYDVKM. V lost 3 bases and J 2 bases, leaving 11 bases between the germline ends. The length of the CDR3 is 14 residues. The CDR3 spells CASSLRGRTYEQYF. The CDR3 nucleotides are TGTGCCAGCAGTTTGCGGGGCAGAACCTACGAGCAGTACTTC.

There are a few counts of this clone. The V gene is TRBV12-3 or TRBV12-4, the J gene TRBJ1-2; D is undetermined. V lost 3 bases to trimming and J lost 5 bases, with 7 bases between them. The CDR3 has 12 residues. In DNA, the CDR3 is TGTGCCAGCAGTTTGCGGTTTTATGGCTACACCTTC. Translation: CASSLRFYGYTF.

This sequence joins TRBV29-1 and TRBJ2-3; 11 bases map to TRBD1. The CDR3 has 15 amino acids. J lost 6 bases, V lost 7 bases, and 12 bases had no gene match. Germline V lookup: CDR1 SQVTM, CDR2 ANQGSEA. CDR3 nucleotides: TGCAGCGCCGCCTTCGGACAGGGGGCGCCTGATACGCAGTATTTT. It codes for CSAAFGQGAPDTQYF.

The rearrangement links TRBV4-3 to TRBJ2-6, with D perhaps matching TRBD2 (5 bases). The length of the CDR3 is 18 residues. Trimming took 1 base from V and 0 from J, leaving 13 bases between them. The germline CDR1 and CDR2 sequences are LGHNA and YSLEER. The CDR3 nucleotides are TGCGCCAGCAGCCAAGTTTCGCCGGGAATCTCTGGGGCCAACGTCCTGACTTTC. Translation gives CASSQVSPGISGANVLTF.